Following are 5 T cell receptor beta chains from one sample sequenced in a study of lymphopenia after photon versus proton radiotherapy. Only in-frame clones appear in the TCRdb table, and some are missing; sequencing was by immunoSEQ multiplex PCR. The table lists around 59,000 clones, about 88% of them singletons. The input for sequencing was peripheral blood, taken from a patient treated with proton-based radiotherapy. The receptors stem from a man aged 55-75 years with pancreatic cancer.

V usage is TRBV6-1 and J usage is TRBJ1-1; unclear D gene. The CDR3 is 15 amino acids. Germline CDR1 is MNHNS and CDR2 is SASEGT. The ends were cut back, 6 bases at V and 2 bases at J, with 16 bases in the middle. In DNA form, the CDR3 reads TGTGCCAGCAGGGTAGATGGGTCGGGTAACACTGAAGCTTTCTTT. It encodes CASRVDGSGNTEAFF.

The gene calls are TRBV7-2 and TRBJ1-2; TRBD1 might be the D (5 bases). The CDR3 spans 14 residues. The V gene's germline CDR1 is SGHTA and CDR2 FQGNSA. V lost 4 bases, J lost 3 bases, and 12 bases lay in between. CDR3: CASSSGGGDYGYTF. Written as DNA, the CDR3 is TGTGCCAGCAGCTCCGGGGGGGGTGACTATGGCTACACCTTC.

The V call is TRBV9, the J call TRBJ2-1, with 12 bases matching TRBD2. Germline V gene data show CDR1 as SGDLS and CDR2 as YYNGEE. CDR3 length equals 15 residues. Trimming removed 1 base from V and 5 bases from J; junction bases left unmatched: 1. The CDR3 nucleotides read TGTGCCAGCAGCGTAAGGACTAGCGGGGACAATGAGCAGTTCTTC. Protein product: CASSVRTSGDNEQFF.

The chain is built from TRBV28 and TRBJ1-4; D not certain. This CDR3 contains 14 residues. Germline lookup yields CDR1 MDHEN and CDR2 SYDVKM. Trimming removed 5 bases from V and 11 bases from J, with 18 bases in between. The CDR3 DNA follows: TGTGCCAGCAGTATCAGCCGGGCAGGTATTAAACTGTTTTTT. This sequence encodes CASSISRAGIKLFF.

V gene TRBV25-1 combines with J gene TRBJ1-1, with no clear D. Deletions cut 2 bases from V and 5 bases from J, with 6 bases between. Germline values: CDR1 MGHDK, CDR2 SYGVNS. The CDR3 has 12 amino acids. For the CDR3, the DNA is TGTGCCAGCAGTGAAGGGAAGACTGAAGCTTTCTTT. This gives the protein CASSEGKTEAFF.